The T cell receptor (beta chain) under discussion was sequenced for a study of cytomegalovirus exposure and HLA in healthy donors. 13 Jbeta primers and 60 Vbeta primers were used for the PCR. Methods used by the authors: Approximately 73 million unique TCR beta chains, 9.5 million to 14 million shared, were counted in a later analysis. Generated by immunoSEQ multiplex PCR, the TCRdb table keeps only in-frame clones and is missing some. Clonal size and the V and J genes are those of that table, whereas D and trimming came from the DNA. The sample holds more than 150,000 clones, more than 70% seen once. The CDR3 has 14 amino acids. CDR1 and CDR2 from the germline V gene are MNHNS and SASEGT. With 5 bases removed from V and 0 bases from J, the gap between germline ends came to 7 bases. While unrecorded immune exposures were likely, the donors were nominally healthy when sampled.

The clonotype originates from a girl aged 5 to 17 in good health and CMV-seropositive. Specimen: PBMCs. The chain is built from TRBV6-1 and TRBJ2-2, with D perhaps matching TRBD2 (5 bases). This chain's CDR3 is CASSHGANTGELFF. The CDR3 DNA sequence: TGTGCCAGCAGTCACGGGGCGAACACCGGGGAGCTGTTTTTT.